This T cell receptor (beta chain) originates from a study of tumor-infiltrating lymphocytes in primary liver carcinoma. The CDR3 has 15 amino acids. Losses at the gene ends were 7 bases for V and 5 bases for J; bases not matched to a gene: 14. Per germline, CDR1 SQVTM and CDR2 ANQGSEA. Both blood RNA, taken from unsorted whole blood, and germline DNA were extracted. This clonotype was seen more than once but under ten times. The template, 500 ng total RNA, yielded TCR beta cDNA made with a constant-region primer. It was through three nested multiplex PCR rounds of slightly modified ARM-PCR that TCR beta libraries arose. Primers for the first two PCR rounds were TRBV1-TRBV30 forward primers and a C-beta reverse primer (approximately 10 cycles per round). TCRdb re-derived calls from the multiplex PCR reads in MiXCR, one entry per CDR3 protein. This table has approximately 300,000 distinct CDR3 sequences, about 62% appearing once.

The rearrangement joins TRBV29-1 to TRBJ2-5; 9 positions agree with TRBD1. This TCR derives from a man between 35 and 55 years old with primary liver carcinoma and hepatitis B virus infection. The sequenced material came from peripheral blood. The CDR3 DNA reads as TGCAGCGCCATGGATTGGACAGGGGTTGGCGAGACCCAGTACTTC. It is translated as CSAMDWTGVGETQYF.